A single sample is the source of the 3 T cell receptor beta chains below, sequenced in a study of blood T cell repertoires in COVID-19. Profiled with immunoSEQ multiplex PCR; TCRdb holds only in-frame clones, not every one. The sample has 150,000 to 200,000 clones; around 86% are singletons. The specimen was peripheral blood. The receptors derive from a woman between 65 and 79 years old with COVID-19, enrolled during active disease.

The rearrangement links TRBV19 to TRBJ1-2, with D possibly being TRBD1 (6 bases). Per the germline V gene, CDR1 is LNHDA and CDR2 is SQIVND (reference sequence). The CDR3 loop spans 14 amino acids. V gave up 3 bases and J gave up 4 bases, with 12 bases separating them. The CDR3 here is CASSMQGLSYGYTF. The DNA of the CDR3 is TGTGCCAGTAGTATGCAGGGGCTAAGCTATGGCTACACCTTC.

The chain carries TRBV30 and TRBJ2-7, with D tentatively TRBD2 (6 bases). The V gene's germline CDR1 is GTSNPN and CDR2 SVGIG (reference sequence). This CDR3 has 15 residues. V was shortened by 0 bases and J by 2 bases, with 14 bases between the two germline ends. In DNA, the CDR3 is TGTGCCTGGAGTGTACGGGGGACTCAAACCTACGAGCAGTACTTC. Its translation is CAWSVRGTQTYEQYF.

This chain joins TRBV19 and TRBJ2-5; TRBD2 agrees at 9 bases. Germline V CDR1 and CDR2: LNHDA, SQIVND (reference sequence). Trimming took 3 bases from V and 1 from J; bases not matched to a gene: 3. This CDR3 comprises 15 residues. For the CDR3, the DNA is TGTGCCAGTAGTATGGGAGCGGGAGGCCAAGAGACCCAGTACTTC. It specifies CASSMGAGGQETQYF. The full variable domain, rest sourced from reference TRBV19 and TRBJ2-5, is DGGITQSPKYLFRKEGQNVTLSCEQNLNHDAMYWYRQDPGQGLRLIYYSQIVNDFQKGDIAEGYSVSREKKESFPLTVTSAQKNPTAFYLCASSMGAGGQETQYFGPGTRLLVL.